Shown below are 24 T cell receptor beta chains from a single sample sequenced in a study of blood T cell repertoires in COVID-19. The method was immunoSEQ multiplex PCR; TCRdb's version includes in-frame clones alone and lacks a portion of them. The profile covers fewer than 350,000 clones, with approximately 86% appearing a single time and roughly 2.1% taken by the ten largest. The sample comprised peripheral blood. Receptor source: a woman aged 25 to 39 who had recovered from COVID-19.

This sequence joins TRBV28 and TRBJ1-2; maybe TRBD1 (5 bases). The CDR3 consists of 12 residues. Per the germline V gene, CDR1 is MDHEN and CDR2 is SYDVKM. Trimming took off 6 bases at V and 8 bases at J, with 13 bases between the two ends. The CDR3 coding sequence is TGTGCCAGCAGCCAGGGATCTCGAGGCTACACCTTC. Translated, it gives CASSQGSRGYTF.

The chain recombines TRBV4-3 with TRBJ2-1, with D maybe TRBD2 (6 bases). The V gene's germline CDR1 is LGHNA and CDR2 YSLEER. Trimming stripped 3 bases from V and 4 bases from J, with 10 bases between. The CDR3 covers 14 residues. The CDR3 here is CASSQGRGYNEQFF. CDR3 coding DNA: TGCGCCAGCAGCCAGGGCCGGGGGTACAATGAGCAGTTCTTC.

The V call is TRBV27, the J call TRBJ2-5; TRBD2 might be the D (6 bases). This CDR3 spans 14 amino acids. Per germline, CDR1 MNHEY and CDR2 SMNVEV (reference sequence). The V gene lost 5 bases and the J gene lost 5 bases, with 15 bases spanning the gap. The CDR3, as DNA: TGTGCCAGCAGTGCCACTAGCCCCCCGGAGACCCAGTACTTC. Encoded protein: CASSATSPPETQYF.

The chain joins TRBV5-1 to TRBJ2-3; TRBD1 matches at 9 bases. The V and J ends lost 4 bases and 4 bases, in that order; junction bases with no gene match: 4. Looked up from germline, CDR1 is SGHRS and CDR2 is YFSETQ. The length of the CDR3 is 14 residues. In DNA form, the CDR3 reads TGCGCCAGCAGCCAGGACAGGGGACCAGATACGCAGTATTTT. Translation: CASSQDRGPDTQYF.

The chain uses TRBV19 and TRBJ1-2, with D possibly being TRBD1 (6 bases). Trimming took off 9 bases at V and 3 bases at J, with 29 bases between the two ends. The CDR3 totals 18 residues. Germline assignment: CDR1 LNHDA and CDR2 SQIVND (reference sequence). The CDR3 sequence: CASSTGPAAARAHYGYTF. The CDR3 DNA reads TGTGCCAGCTCGACAGGACCCGCGGCGGCGCGCGCTCACTATGGCTACACCTTC.

This clone was detected only once. The rearrangement uses TRBV2 and TRBJ2-7; D might be TRBD2 (5 bases). CDR1 is SNHLY and CDR2 is FYNNEI in the germline V gene. The V end lost 4 bases, the J end lost 7 bases, and 20 bases lay between the germline ends. The CDR3 has 15 residues. CDR3 loop: CASSVLASSRSEQYF. CDR3 nucleotides: TGTGCCAGCAGTGTTTTGGCTAGCTCTCGATCGGAGCAGTACTTC.

The chain joins TRBV5-4 to TRBJ2-1; 8 positions agree with TRBD2. CDR1 SGHNT and CDR2 YYREEE come from the germline V gene (reference sequence). J lost 8 bases, V lost 2 bases, and 12 bases had no gene match. The CDR3 spans 16 residues. The CDR3 protein is CASSLRRREGRDEQFF. The CDR3 coding sequence is TGTGCCAGCAGCTTACGGAGACGGGAGGGCCGCGATGAGCAGTTCTTC.

The count of this clone is one. J is TRBJ1-1 and V is TRBV5-1; maybe TRBD1 (5 bases). The ends were cut back, 4 bases at V and 2 bases at J, with 15 bases in the middle. Germline V CDR1 and CDR2: SGHRS, YFSETQ. The CDR3 is made up of 15 amino acids. CDR3 in DNA: TGCGCCAGCAGCCCGATGCGGCAGGGAAACACTGAAGCTTTCTTT. Protein sequence: CASSPMRQGNTEAFF.

The CDR3 DNA is TGTGCCAGCAGTTTGCGTTCCCAATATGGCTACACCTTC. This gives the protein CASSLRSQYGYTF. This sequence joins TRBV28 and TRBJ1-2; D is unclear. The CDR3 contains 13 residues. Germline V lookup: CDR1 MDHEN, CDR2 SYDVKM. V was shortened by 3 bases and J by 5 bases, with 10 bases between the two germline ends.

This chain uses TRBV5-1 with TRBJ2-5, with TRBD1 identical over 8 bases. CDR3 length: 13 amino acids. V lost 5 bases and J lost 5; bases outside the gene matches: 5. Germline V lookup: CDR1 SGHRS, CDR2 YFSETQ. CDR3 in amino acids: CASRTGVTETQYF. The CDR3 bases are TGCGCCAGCAGGACAGGGGTGACGGAGACCCAGTACTTC.

The rearrangement joins TRBV5-5 to TRBJ1-1; a possible D gene is TRBD1 (6 bases). Per germline, CDR1 SGHKS and CDR2 YYEKEE (reference sequence). The CDR3 covers 15 residues. V was cut by 2 bases and J by 0 bases, with 11 bases left in between. The CDR3 loop is CASSFRGALNTEAFF. The CDR3, as DNA: TGTGCCAGCAGCTTTCGGGGGGCTCTGAACACTGAAGCTTTCTTT.

This clone was seen a few times. The V and J genes are TRBV6-4 and TRBJ2-3; 9 bases agree with TRBD2. With 2 bases clipped from V and 4 bases from J, the junction kept 1 base outside the gene matches. CDR1 and CDR2 from the germline V gene are MRHNA and SNTAGT. CDR3 length equals 14 residues. The DNA of the CDR3 is TGTGCCAGCAGTGACGTAGCGGGAGCAGATACGCAGTATTTT. Translation: CASSDVAGADTQYF.

A remark on this clone: Its ends do not fully match the called genes, so a read error is possible. This chain joins TRBV27 and TRBJ2-7; the match to TRBD2 covers 11 bases. The CDR3 covers 15 residues. The germline gives CDR1 MNHEY, CDR2 SMNVEV (reference sequence). This CDR3 is CASSFGLASGRHLHF. The DNA of the CDR3 is TGTGCCAGCAGTTTTGGATTGGCTAGCGGGAGGCACCTTCACTTC.

This CDR3 is CASSDISGVGGYTF. The DNA for the CDR3 is TGTGCCAGCAGTGATATTTCAGGGGTAGGTGGCTACACCTTC. The rearrangement links TRBV6-1 to TRBJ1-2; D is perhaps TRBD1 (6 bases). V lost 3 bases, J lost 7 bases, and 15 bases lay in between. Germline V gene data show CDR1 as MNHNS and CDR2 as SASEGT. The CDR3 spans 14 residues.

This clone was seen a single time. The CDR3 DNA sequence: TGTGCCAGCAGTACATCCACGACAGGGCGCACTGAAGCTTTCTTT. Residues: CASSTSTTGRTEAFF. The chain is built from TRBV28 and TRBJ1-1; TRBD1 matches 7 bases. The CDR3 runs 15 residues. Germline V CDR1 and CDR2: MDHEN, SYDVKM. V shed 5 bases, J shed 4 bases, and the junction held 10 bases outside the gene matches.

The rearrangement links TRBV7-2 to TRBJ2-7; 7 nucleotides agree with TRBD1. Losses at the gene ends were 5 bases for V and 3 bases for J; bases not matched to a gene: 7. CDR1 and CDR2 (germline): SGHTA, FQGNSA. This CDR3 spans 14 amino acids. CDR3: CASSESGQLYEQYF. CDR3 DNA sequence: TGTGCCAGCAGCGAGTCGGGACAGCTCTACGAGCAGTACTTC. Filled out from reference TRBV7-2 and TRBJ2-7, the complete variable domain reads GAGVSQSPSNKVTEKGKDVELRCDPISGHTALYWYRQSLGQGLEFLIYFQGNSAPDKSGLPSDRFSAERTGGSVSTLTIQRTQQEDSAVYLCASSESGQLYEQYFGPGTRLTVT.

CDR3: CASTAGGGYGYTF. The CDR3 coding sequence is TGTGCCAGCACCGCAGGGGGTGGCTATGGCTACACCTTC. This chain joins TRBV28 and TRBJ1-2; TRBD1 matches 7 bases. The length of the CDR3 is 13 residues. V was pared by 7 bases and J by 4 bases, with 6 bases of the junction left unmatched. CDR1 and CDR2 from the germline V gene are MDHEN and SYDVKM.

The chain carries TRBV5-1 and TRBJ2-3, with 9 nucleotides matching TRBD1. This CDR3 region has 18 residues. In germline, CDR1 is SGHRS, CDR2 YFSETQ. Unmatched junction bases numbered 13, after V lost 1 base and J lost 4 bases. The CDR3 DNA reads as TGCGCCAGCAGCTTGAAGCGGACAGGGGAGCGCCTTGCAGATACGCAGTATTTT. This codes for CASSLKRTGERLADTQYF.

The V and J genes are TRBV11-2 and TRBJ2-5, with 7 bases lining up with TRBD1. V lost 5 bases, J lost 5 bases, and 11 bases stayed unmatched. CDR1 SGHAT and CDR2 FQNNGV come from the germline V gene. The CDR3 covers 15 residues. Here the CDR3 DNA reads TGTGCCAGCAGCCCACCCGAAGGCAGGGGGGAGACCCAGTACTTC. Protein: CASSPPEGRGETQYF.

The chain uses TRBV6-5 and TRBJ2-2, with D hard to call. Per germline, CDR1 MNHEY and CDR2 SVGAGI. Trimming took 6 bases from V and 6 from J, leaving 11 bases between them. The CDR3 totals 13 residues. As DNA, the CDR3 is TGTGCCAGCAGCTCGGCCCGGGCCGGGGAGCTGTTTTTT. It yields the protein CASSSARAGELFF.

The rearrangement uses TRBV6-4 and TRBJ1-1, with D possibly TRBD1 on 6 matching bases. CDR3 length: 13 amino acids. Trimming took 6 bases from V and 1 from J, leaving 9 bases between them. CDR1 is MRHNA and CDR2 is SNTAGT in the germline V gene. The CDR3 region is CASRGAGNTEAFF. In nucleotides, the CDR3 is TGTGCCAGCAGGGGGGCAGGGAACACTGAAGCTTTCTTT.

V is TRBV6-5 and J is TRBJ2-1; maybe TRBD2 (5 bases). The CDR3 is 15 amino acids. V lost 7 bases and J lost 4, with 17 bases in between. Germline V lookup: CDR1 MNHEY, CDR2 SVGAGI. The DNA for the CDR3 is TGTGCCAGCACAGCATTTGCGGGTGGTTACAATGAGCAGTTCTTC. It encodes CASTAFAGGYNEQFF.

This rearrangement joins TRBV28 to TRBJ1-1, with TRBD1 identical over 8 bases. CDR1 MDHEN and CDR2 SYDVKM come from the germline V gene. This CDR3 has 14 amino acids. V shed 4 bases, J shed 4 bases, and the junction held 5 bases outside the gene matches. The CDR3 region has the DNA TGTGCCAGCAGTTCAAGGACAGGGCTCACTGAAGCTTTCTTT. Protein product: CASSSRTGLTEAFF.

This rearrangement joins TRBV5-6 to TRBJ2-7, with 12 bases matching TRBD1. There are 16 residues in the CDR3. V dropped 0 bases and J dropped 1; count of bases not matched to a gene: 2. CDR1 is SGHDT, CDR2 YYEEEE, per germline. The DNA of the CDR3 is TGTGCCAGCAGCTTGGCGGGACAGGGGGCATCCTACGAGCAGTACTTC. This translates into CASSLAGQGASYEQYF. Variable domain in full (rest from reference TRBV5-6 and TRBJ2-7): DAGVTQSPTHLIKTRGQQVTLRCSPKSGHDTVSWYQQALGQGPQFIFQYYEEEERQRGNFPDRFSGHQFPNYSSELNVNALLLGDSALYLCASSLAGQGASYEQYFGPGTRLTVT.